This T cell receptor (beta chain) was recovered during a study of cytomegalovirus exposure and HLA in healthy donors. Whole-study findings and limits: Analysis performed later showed TCR beta chains linked to HLA being more clonally expanded than equally common others. Follow-up analysis found HLA locus-dependent TCR association rates, highest for DRB1 and lowest for HLA-C. Certain sequence variants were highly shared and formed a cluster, and this cluster was likely a sequencing artifact.

The CDR3 consists of 13 residues. The germline gives CDR1 SSHAT, CDR2 FNYEAQ (reference sequence). Amplification used 60 Vbeta primers and 13 Jbeta primers. Sequencing used immunoSEQ multiplex PCR; TCRdb keeps in-frame clones, though not all of them. The table shows roughly 180,000 clones, with roughly 80% occurring only once. Concerning this clone itself: The antigen remains unidentified. An end of the junction does not agree with germline; a read error may underlie this.

Sequenced: PBMCs. The chain is built from TRBV7-7 and TRBJ2-5; the match to TRBD2 covers 7 bases. This receptor was identified in a woman aged 18 to 35 in good health and CMV-seronegative. The CDR3 is CASSPREGETQYF. CDR3 nucleotides: TGTGCTAGCAGCCCCAGGGAGGGCGAGACCCAGTACTTC. The full variable domain, with the rest looked up from reference TRBV7-7 and TRBJ2-5, is GAGVSQSPRYKVTKRGQDVTLRCDPISSHATLYWYQQALGQGPEFLTYFNYEAQPDKSGLPSDRFSAERPEGSISTLTIQRTEQRDSAMYRCASSPREGETQYFGPGTRLLVL.